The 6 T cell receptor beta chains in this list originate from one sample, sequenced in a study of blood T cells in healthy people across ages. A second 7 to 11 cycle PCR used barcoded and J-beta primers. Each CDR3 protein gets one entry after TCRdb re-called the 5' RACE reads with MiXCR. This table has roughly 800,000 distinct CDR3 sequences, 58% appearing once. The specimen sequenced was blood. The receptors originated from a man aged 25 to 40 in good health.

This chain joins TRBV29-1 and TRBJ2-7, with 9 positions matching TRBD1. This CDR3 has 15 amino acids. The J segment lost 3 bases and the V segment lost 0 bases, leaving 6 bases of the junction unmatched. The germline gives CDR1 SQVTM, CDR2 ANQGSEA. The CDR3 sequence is CSVEEARDRDYEQYF. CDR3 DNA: TGCAGCGTTGAAGAAGCCCGGGACAGGGACTACGAGCAGTACTTC.

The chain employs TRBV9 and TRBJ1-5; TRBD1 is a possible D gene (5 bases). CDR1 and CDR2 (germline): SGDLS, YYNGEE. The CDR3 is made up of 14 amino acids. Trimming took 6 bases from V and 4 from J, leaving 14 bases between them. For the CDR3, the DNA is TGTGCCAGCACCAAGGAGGGGCCAAATCAGCCCCAGCATTTT. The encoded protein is CASTKEGPNQPQHF.

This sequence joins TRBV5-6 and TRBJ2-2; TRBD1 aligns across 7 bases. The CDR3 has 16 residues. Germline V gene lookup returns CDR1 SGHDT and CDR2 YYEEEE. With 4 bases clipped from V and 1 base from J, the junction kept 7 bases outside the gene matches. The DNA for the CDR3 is TGTGCCAGCAGCCCCACAGGGGCCCGGAACACCGGGGAGCTGTTTTTT. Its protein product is CASSPTGARNTGELFF.

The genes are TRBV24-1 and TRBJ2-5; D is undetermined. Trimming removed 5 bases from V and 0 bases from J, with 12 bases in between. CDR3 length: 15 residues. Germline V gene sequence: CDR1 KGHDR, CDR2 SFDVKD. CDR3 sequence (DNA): TGTGCCACCAGTGCAGCAGAAGGACACCAAGAGACCCAGTACTTC. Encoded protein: CATSAAEGHQETQYF.

The CDR3 reads CASSPGVGGANVLTF. For the CDR3, the DNA is TGTGCCAGCAGTCCAGGGGTTGGTGGGGCCAACGTCCTGACTTTC. The gene calls are TRBV6-6 and TRBJ2-6; possibly TRBD1 for D (6 bases). Trimming removed 5 bases at V and 3 bases at J, with 11 bases between. Germline lookup yields CDR1 MNHNY and CDR2 SVGAGI (reference sequence). CDR3 length: 15 residues.

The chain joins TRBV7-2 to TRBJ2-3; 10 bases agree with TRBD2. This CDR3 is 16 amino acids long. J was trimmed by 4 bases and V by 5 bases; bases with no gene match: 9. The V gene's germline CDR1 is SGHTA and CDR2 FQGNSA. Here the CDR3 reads CASSPLGAGGADTQYF. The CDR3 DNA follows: TGTGCCAGCAGCCCCCTAGGAGCGGGGGGGGCAGATACGCAGTATTTT.